This T cell receptor (beta chain) is from a study of T cells in narcolepsy. Looking at the study overall: Enrolled donors included narcolepsy type 1 or type 2 patients and healthy controls.

The V gene's germline CDR1 is LGHNA and CDR2 YSLEER. The CDR3 has 13 residues. The V and J ends lost 7 bases and 5 bases, in that order; junction bases with no gene match: 4. The repertoire was sequenced with immunoSEQ multiplex PCR; TCRdb's copy has only in-frame clones and lacks some. Of more than 7,500 clones in the sample, about 61% were seen once. Sequenced sample: CD45RA- memory CD8+ T cells from PBMCs. The chain couples TRBV4-3 to TRBJ2-2; the match to TRBD1 covers 7 bases. The source of this sequence is a human donor with narcolepsy. CDR3 sequence reads: CASNTGETGELFF. CDR3 sequence (DNA): TGCGCCAGCAACACAGGGGAAACCGGGGAGCTGTTTTTT.